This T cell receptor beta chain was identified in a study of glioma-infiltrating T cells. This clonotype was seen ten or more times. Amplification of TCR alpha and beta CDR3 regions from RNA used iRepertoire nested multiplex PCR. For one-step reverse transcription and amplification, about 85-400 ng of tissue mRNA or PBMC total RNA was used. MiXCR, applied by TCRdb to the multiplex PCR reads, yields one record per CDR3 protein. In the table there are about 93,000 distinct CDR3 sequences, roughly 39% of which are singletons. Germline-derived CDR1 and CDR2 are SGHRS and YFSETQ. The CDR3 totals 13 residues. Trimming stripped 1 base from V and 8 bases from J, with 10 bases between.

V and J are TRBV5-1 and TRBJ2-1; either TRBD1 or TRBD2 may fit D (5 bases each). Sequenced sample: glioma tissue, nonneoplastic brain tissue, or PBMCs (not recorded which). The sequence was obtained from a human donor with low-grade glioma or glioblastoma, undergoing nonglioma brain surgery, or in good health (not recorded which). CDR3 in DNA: TGCGCCAGCAGCTTGCTAGGGGACCATGAGCAGTTCTTC. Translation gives CASSLLGDHEQFF.